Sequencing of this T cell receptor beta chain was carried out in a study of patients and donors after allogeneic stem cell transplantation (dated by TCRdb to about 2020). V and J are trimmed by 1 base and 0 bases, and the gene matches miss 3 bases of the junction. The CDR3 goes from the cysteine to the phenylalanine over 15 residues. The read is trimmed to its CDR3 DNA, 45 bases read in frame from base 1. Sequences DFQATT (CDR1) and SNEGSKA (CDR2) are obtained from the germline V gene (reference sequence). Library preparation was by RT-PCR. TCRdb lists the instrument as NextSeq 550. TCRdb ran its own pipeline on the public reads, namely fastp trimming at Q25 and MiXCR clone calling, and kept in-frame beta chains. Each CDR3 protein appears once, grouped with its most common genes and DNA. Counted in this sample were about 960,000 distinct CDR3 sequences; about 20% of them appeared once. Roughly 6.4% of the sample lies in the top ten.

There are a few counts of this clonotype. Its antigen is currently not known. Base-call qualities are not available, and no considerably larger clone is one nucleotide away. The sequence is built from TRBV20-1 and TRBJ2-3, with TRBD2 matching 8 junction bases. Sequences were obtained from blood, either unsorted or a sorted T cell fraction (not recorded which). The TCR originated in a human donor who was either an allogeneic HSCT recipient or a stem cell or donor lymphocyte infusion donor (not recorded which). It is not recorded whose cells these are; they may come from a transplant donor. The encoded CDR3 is CSARAPSGSTDTQYF. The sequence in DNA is TGCAGTGCTAGAGCGCCTAGCGGGAGCACAGATACGCAGTATTTT.